This record covers a single T cell receptor (beta chain). Clones were sequenced by immunoSEQ multiplex PCR, and TCRdb holds only the in-frame ones, with some missing. The data show some 30,000 clones, 84% seen once. The record originates from a study of early stage breast cancer tumors. Germline lookup yields CDR1 SQVTM and CDR2 ANQGSEA. This CDR3 comprises 12 residues. Trimming removed 3 bases from V and 2 bases from J, with 8 bases in between. The chain is built from TRBV29-1 and TRBJ2-7; D call uncertain. The receptor was derived from a person in their fifties or sixties with breast cancer. The material sequenced was blood. CDR3 protein: CSVEADTYEQYF. CDR3 coding DNA: TGCAGCGTTGAGGCAGACACCTACGAGCAGTACTTC.